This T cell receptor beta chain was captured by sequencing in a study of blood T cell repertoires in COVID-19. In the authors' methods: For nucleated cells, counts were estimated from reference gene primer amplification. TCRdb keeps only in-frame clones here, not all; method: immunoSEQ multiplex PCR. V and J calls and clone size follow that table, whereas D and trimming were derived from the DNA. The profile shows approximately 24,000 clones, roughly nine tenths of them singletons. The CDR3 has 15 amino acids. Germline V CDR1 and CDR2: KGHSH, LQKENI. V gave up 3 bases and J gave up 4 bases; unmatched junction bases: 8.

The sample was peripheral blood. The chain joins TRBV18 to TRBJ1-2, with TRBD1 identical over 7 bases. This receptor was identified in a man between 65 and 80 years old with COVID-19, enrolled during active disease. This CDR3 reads CASSPWDSWVYGYTF. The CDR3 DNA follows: TGTGCCAGCTCACCCTGGGACAGTTGGGTCTATGGCTACACCTTC.